This T cell receptor (beta chain) is from a study of T-cell memory formation after mild COVID-19 (dated by TCRdb to the early 2020s). For the wider study: TCR sequence clusters from the two donors were found to be largely donor specific. In a couple of donors, T-cell clones that expanded and contracted after mild COVID-19 were tracked by sequencing TCRalpha and TCRbeta repertoires over time. Two young, previously healthy adult volunteers made up the cohort, one male and one female. Points the paper makes about the study in general: Only two mild cases were covered in the study, and larger cohorts including severe cases with pre-infection samples were considered necessary. SARS-CoV-2 specificity was not confirmed for the second-wave clones peaking on day 37. The detection of some responding clones in pre-infection memory suggests that pre-existing cross-reactive memory T cells joined the SARS-CoV-2 response. Balanced CD4/CD8 phenotypes were observed for clones contracting from day 15 to 85, whereas a bias towards CD4+ was observed for a second wave of clones expanding from day 15 to 37. Contracting CD4+ clones turned up mainly in the CM and EM memory subsets, whereas EMRA was where CD8+ clones were enriched.

Ficoll-Paque density gradient centrifugation was the method used to isolate PBMCs. Of note for this clonotype: The antigen it binds to is not known. No quality values exist for individual bases; no much larger clone is one base distant.

For sequencing, an Illumina NovaSeq 6000 was employed. TCRalpha and TCRbeta cDNA libraries were built by 5'RACE with constant-segment primers, adding sample barcodes and unique molecular identifiers. Trizol reagent was used to extract RNA from every sample. The libraries were amplified in two PCR steps, and the second step added a second sample barcode and Illumina TruSeq adapters. Libraries were sequenced on an Illumina NovaSeq with 2 x 150 bp paired-end reads. For the original study's pipeline: Reads were demultiplexed and collapsed into UMI-guided consensus sequences with migec v1.2.7. Using mixcr v2.1.11, the UMI consensuses were aligned to TRA and TRB V and J templates and assembled into clonotypes. Expanded or contracted clonotypes were those called significant by both edgeR and NoisET, with noise models trained on biological replicates. For edgeR calls, the cutoffs were a false discovery rate-adjusted p below 0.01 and a log2 fold-change threshold of 1. As an exploratory analysis of dynamics, max-normalized trajectories of the 1000 most abundant clonotypes were examined by PCA with hierarchical clustering. Separately sequenced CD4+ and CD8+ repertoires were used to assign the CD4 or CD8 phenotype of responding clones. TCRdb ran its own pipeline on the public reads, namely fastp trimming at Q25 and MiXCR clone calling, and kept in-frame beta chains. Rows merge per CDR3 protein into single entries with the most common DNA and genes. The V and J calls shown here were made by TCRdb, not taken from the authors' results. The sample includes about 350,000 distinct CDR3 sequences, with around 27% observed a single time. The ten top clones hold about 14% of the sample.

The CDR3, cysteine through phenylalanine, is 16 amino acids long. Only the CDR3 part of the read is kept: 48 bases, read in frame from the first base. The germline V gene gives CDR1 as MNHEY and CDR2 as SVGAGI. V is trimmed back by 1 base and J by 2 bases, and the junction contains 7 bases that no gene match accounts for. This chain joins TRBV6-5 to TRBJ1-1; 7 bases in the junction line up with TRBD1. The receptor comes from an adult woman who had mild COVID-19 (a few samples of this study predate the infection). The sample titles of this study are shuffled in the database, so cell type and time point are left out; the donor was told from shared clones. Input material: PBMCs or a T cell subset sorted from them (not recorded which). The sequenced DNA is TGTGCCAGCAGTTACTGGGGCAGGGGGAAAAACACTGAAGCTTTCTTT. The resulting protein is CASSYWGRGKNTEAFF.